Detailed here is one T cell receptor (beta chain). Its cognate antigen is unknown. These data belong to a study of CD8+CD57+ T cells in acquired aplastic anemia. Study details: Average DNA yield from sorted CD4+ and CD8+ cells was approximately 3 ug. Average CD4+ read depth in healthy donors was 11 million or so reads.

Overall study results and limits: Patients and controls shared 25 to 30 CD8+ CDR3 sequences.

The V gene's germline CDR1 is SNHLY and CDR2 FYNNEI. Trimming took 6 bases from V and 4 from J, leaving 7 bases between them. The CDR3 runs 13 residues. Genomic DNA constituted the template upon which TCR beta VDJ and CDR3 profiling was performed. TCRdb fed the reads into MiXCR, producing one record per CDR3 protein. The sample comprises some 200,000 distinct CDR3 sequences, about 59% of which are singletons, and about 29% rests with the top ten. This sequence was found in a human donor in good health. Sequencing was carried out using sorted CD4+, CD8+, or CD8+CD57+ T cells (not recorded which) from PBMCs. This chain joins TRBV2 and TRBJ2-6; D perhaps matches TRBD1 (6 bases). CDR3 in DNA: TGTGCCAGCAGAACAGGGGGGGCCAACGTCCTGACTTTC. It codes for CASRTGGANVLTF.